The 3 T cell receptor beta chains reported below all come from one sample, sequenced in a study of monozygotic twins with inflammatory bowel disease. TCRdb re-called the 5' RACE reads and shows each CDR3 protein once, DNA omitted. Seen in this sample are approximately 160,000 distinct CDR3 sequences; the ten most common clones hold under 3.5%. Input material: blood. Every receptor here comes from a human donor with ulcerative colitis or Crohn's disease, or a healthy co-twin of an affected twin (not recorded which).

The chain links TRBV24-1 to TRBJ2-1; TCRdb names TRBD1, which stays unverified in the absence of DNA. The V gene's germline CDR1 is KGHDR and CDR2 SFDVKD. The CDR3 loop spans 16 amino acids. CDR3 loop: CATSDLGQGNYNEQFF.

The CDR3 region is CASSPLASGRAHSGELFF. The V call is TRBV18, the J call TRBJ2-2; TCRdb's D call, TRBD2, is unchecked because there is no DNA. Germline values: CDR1 KGHSH, CDR2 LQKENI. The CDR3 length is 18 residues.

This chain joins TRBV4-1 and TRBJ2-3; without DNA, the TCRdb call of TRBD2 cannot be checked. The length of the CDR3 is 17 residues. Germline assignment: CDR1 MGHRA and CDR2 YSYEKL. This CDR3 is CASSPPPELAVTDTQYF.